A selection of T cell receptor beta chains follows, all from one sample in a study of CD8 T cells in Susac syndrome. MiXCR was run by TCRdb on the immunoSEQ multiplex PCR reads, yielding one entry per CDR3 protein. Among about 200,000 distinct CDR3 sequences listed, 90% to 95% were seen once. Sequenced material: CD4+ T cells from PBMCs. The source is a human donor with multiple sclerosis. Both conserved end residues are part of each CDR3. D genes are given only for firm matches. Not every row has a clone size; where given, it reads once, few, many or a size class.

v_gene	abundance	d_gene	j_gene	CDR3aa	CDR3nt
TRBV4-2	.	.	TRBJ2-4	CASSPAGTGENIQYF	TGTGCCAGCAGCCCTGCCGGGACTGGAGAAAACATTCAGTACTTC
TRBV12-5	.	TRBD1	TRBJ2-3	CASGPTGGSSTDTQYF	TGTGCTAGTGGTCCGACAGGGGGCTCTAGCACAGATACGCAGTATTTT
TRBV4-2	.	.	TRBJ1-4	CASSQDLGRANEKLFF	TGTGCCAGCAGCCAAGATTTGGGACGGGCAAATGAAAAACTGTTTTTT
TRBV29-1	.	TRBD1	TRBJ2-5	CSVPGRGLMETQYF	TGCAGCGTTCCCGGCAGGGGGTTAATGGAGACCCAGTACTTC
TRBV3-1	.	.	TRBJ1-5	CASSLQENQPQHF	TGTGCCAGCAGCTTACAGGAAAATCAGCCCCAGCATTTT
TRBV30	.	.	TRBJ1-5	CAWSVGQLNQPQHF	TGTGCCTGGAGTGTAGGACAGCTCAATCAGCCCCAGCATTTT
TRBV15	.	.	TRBJ2-7	CATGDLLSYEQYF	TGTGCCACCGGGGACCTACTGTCCTACGAGCAGTACTTC
TRBV18	few	TRBD1	TRBJ1-1	CASSPQGAGEAFF	TGTGCCAGCTCACCACAGGGGGCTGGTGAAGCTTTCTTT
TRBV30	.	.	TRBJ1-1	CAWSPGGFTEAFF	TGTGCCTGGAGTCCGGGAGGTTTCACTGAAGCTTTCTTT
TRBV30	.	TRBD2	TRBJ2-2	CAWRAQGGRGELFF	TGTGCCTGGAGGGCCCAGGGAGGGCGCGGGGAGCTGTTTTTT
TRBV19	.	TRBD1	TRBJ2-7	CASSWDRGGEQYF	TGTGCCAGTAGTTGGGACAGGGGAGGAGAGCAGTACTTC
TRBV25-1	.	.	TRBJ2-7	CASSGGRRTNPYEQYF	TGTGCCAGCAGTGGGGGGAGAAGGACCAATCCCTACGAGCAGTACTTC
TRBV27	.	TRBD1	TRBJ2-7	CASSHRTGTLEQYF	TGTGCCAGCAGTCACCGGACAGGGACTCTGGAGCAGTACTTC
TRBV7-4	.	.	TRBJ1-3	CASSLTGVYGYSGNTIYF	TGTGCCAGCAGCTTAACGGGCGTCTACGGCTACTCTGGAAACACCATATATTTT
TRBV30	.	.	TRBJ2-7	CAWNPDRPRAGQYF	TGTGCCTGGAACCCTGACAGGCCCCGAGCTGGGCAGTACTTC
TRBV29-1	.	TRBD1	TRBJ1-1	CSVRKGTGNTEAFF	TGCAGCGTTCGGAAAGGGACAGGGAACACTGAAGCTTTCTTT
TRBV30	.	.	TRBJ1-2	CKRRLGGYGYTF	TGTAAGCGGCGACTTGGGGGCTATGGCTACACCTTC
TRBV10-3	.	.	TRBJ2-1	CAIRSRTHSYNEQFF	TGTGCCATCAGATCCCGCACCCATTCCTACAATGAGCAGTTCTTC
TRBV11-2	.	TRBD2	TRBJ2-7	CASSLGGMAYEQYF	TGTGCCAGCAGCTTGGGGGGGATGGCCTACGAGCAGTACTTC
TRBV20-1	.	.	TRBJ2-5	CSARRAGSLGQETQYF	TGCAGTGCTAGGAGGGCGGGGTCCCTGGGGCAAGAGACCCAGTACTTC
TRBV6-5	many	.	TRBJ2-6	CASSSGANVLTF	TGTGCCAGCAGTTCTGGGGCCAACGTCCTGACTTTC
TRBV27	.	TRBD2	TRBJ2-3	CASSSPSGGAPDTQYF	TGTGCCAGCAGTTCCCCAAGCGGGGGGGCCCCCGATACGCAGTATTTT
TRBV6-5	.	TRBD1	TRBJ1-5	CASSHSGTGNQPQHF	TGTGCCAGCAGTCACTCCGGGACAGGCAATCAGCCCCAGCATTTT
TRBV11-3	.	TRBD2	TRBJ2-3	CASRTSGRADTQYF	TGTGCCAGCAGGACTAGCGGGAGAGCAGATACGCAGTATTTT
TRBV3-1	once	TRBD2	TRBJ2-6	CASTGGVSGANVLTF	TGTGCCAGCACCGGGGGGGTTTCCGGGGCCAACGTCCTGACTTTC
TRBV7-9	.	.	TRBJ1-2	CASNPGAGLYGYTF	TGTGCCAGCAACCCGGGCGCGGGACTCTATGGCTACACCTTC
TRBV20-1	.	.	TRBJ1-1	CSARRQIEAFF	TGCAGTGCTAGAAGACAGATTGAAGCTTTCTTT
TRBV29-1	.	.	TRBJ1-5	CSVGTSPNQPQHF	TGCAGCGTAGGGACGTCTCCAAATCAGCCCCAGCATTTT
TRBV27	.	.	TRBJ2-2	CASSQSGTGELFF	TGTGCCAGCAGTCAATCAGGGACCGGGGAGCTGTTTTTT
TRBV5-1	.	.	TRBJ2-3	CASSESGAGDTQYF	TGCGCCAGCAGTGAGTCGGGGGCCGGGGATACGCAGTATTTT
TRBV12-3/TRBV12-4	.	.	TRBJ2-7	CASSLNRRNNEQYF	TGTGCCAGCAGTTTAAATCGTCGGAACAACGAGCAGTACTTC
TRBV7-3	once	TRBD1	TRBJ1-1	CASSSRQGPNTEAFF	TGTGCCAGCAGCTCTCGACAGGGACCGAACACTGAAGCTTTCTTT
TRBV30	once	.	TRBJ1-1	CAWSVNTEAFF	TGTGCCTGGAGTGTAAACACTGAAGCTTTCTTT
TRBV6-5	once	TRBD2	TRBJ2-3	CASTASGGRDTQYF	TGTGCCAGCACCGCTAGCGGGGGCCGAGATACGCAGTATTTT
TRBV18	few	.	TRBJ2-2	CASSPGPTGELFF	TGTGCCAGCTCACCAGGGCCCACCGGGGAGCTGTTTTTT
TRBV6-5	.	.	TRBJ2-1	CASSSPGTSLQFF	TGTGCCAGCAGTTCCCCAGGGACTTCCCTTCAGTTCTTC
TRBV7-9	.	.	TRBJ2-3	CASSPSWGTDTQYF	TGTGCCAGCAGCCCCAGCTGGGGCACAGATACGCAGTATTTT
TRBV29-1	.	.	TRBJ2-1	CSVGYHWDNEQFF	TGCAGCGTTGGGTACCACTGGGACAATGAGCAGTTCTTC
TRBV29-1	.	.	TRBJ1-2	CSAVTGWDYGYTF	TGCAGCGCCGTTACCGGGTGGGACTATGGCTACACCTTC
TRBV29-1	.	.	TRBJ1-2	CSVPTGALNYGYTF	TGCAGCGTACCGACAGGAGCTCTTAACTATGGCTACACCTTC
TRBV11-1	.	.	TRBJ2-1	CASSPMSLSTEQFF	TGTGCCAGCAGCCCCATGTCTCTAAGCACTGAGCAGTTCTTC
TRBV6-1	.	.	TRBJ2-7	CASILIYEQYF	TGTGCCAGCATTCTGATATACGAGCAGTACTTC
TRBV5-4	.	.	TRBJ2-3	CASSNRDTDTQYF	TGTGCCAGCAGTAACCGCGACACAGATACGCAGTATTTT
TRBV3-1	once	.	TRBJ2-4	CASSDTPRRGAKNIQYF	TGTGCCAGCAGCGACACCCCCCGGAGAGGAGCCAAAAACATTCAGTACTTC
TRBV19	.	.	TRBJ2-5	CASSTVSGETQYF	TGTGCCAGTAGTACCGTCTCTGGGGAGACCCAGTACTTC
TRBV12-3/TRBV12-4	.	.	TRBJ1-2	CASSLGHPTNYGYTF	TGTGCCAGCAGTTTGGGTCACCCGACTAACTATGGCTACACCTTC